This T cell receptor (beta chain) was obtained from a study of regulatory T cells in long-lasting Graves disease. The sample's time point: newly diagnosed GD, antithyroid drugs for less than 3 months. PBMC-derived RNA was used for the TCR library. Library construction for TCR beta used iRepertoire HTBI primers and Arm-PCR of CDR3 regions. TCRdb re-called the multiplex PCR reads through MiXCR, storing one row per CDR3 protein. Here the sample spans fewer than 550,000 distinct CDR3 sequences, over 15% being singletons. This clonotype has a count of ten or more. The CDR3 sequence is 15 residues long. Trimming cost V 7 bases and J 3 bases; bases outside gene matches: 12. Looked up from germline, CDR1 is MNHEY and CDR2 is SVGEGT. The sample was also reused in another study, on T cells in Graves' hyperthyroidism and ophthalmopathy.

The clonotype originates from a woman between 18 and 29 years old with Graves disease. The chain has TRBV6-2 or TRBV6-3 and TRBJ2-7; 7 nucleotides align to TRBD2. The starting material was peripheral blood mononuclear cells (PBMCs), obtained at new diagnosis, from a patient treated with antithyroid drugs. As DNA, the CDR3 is TGTGCCAGCAATCCACGGGCTAGCGGAATCTACGAGCAGTACTTC. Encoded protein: CASNPRASGIYEQYF.